One and the same sample provided the 5 T cell receptor beta chains below, sequenced in a study of lymphopenia after photon versus proton radiotherapy. Sequencing used immunoSEQ multiplex PCR; TCRdb keeps in-frame clones, though not all of them. The sample contains 65,000 to 85,000 clones, under 95% of which appear only once. Sequencing used peripheral blood, obtained from a patient treated with photon-based radiotherapy. All receptors come from a woman aged 40 to 49 with cholangiocarcinoma.

V usage is TRBV10-1 and J usage is TRBJ2-2; D is undetermined. The CDR3 runs to 15 residues. Trimming removed 2 bases from V and 1 base from J, with 8 bases in between. Germline-derived CDR1 and CDR2 are WNHNN and SYGVQD (reference sequence). This chain's CDR3 is CASSENVGNTGELFF. DNA for the CDR3: TGCGCCAGCAGTGAGAACGTCGGGAACACCGGGGAGCTGTTTTTT.

About this clone: Other nucleotide sequences in the sample specify the same CDR3. The rearrangement uses TRBV29-1 and TRBJ1-1; no definite D call. Looked up from germline, CDR1 is SQVTM and CDR2 is ANQGSEA. The CDR3 runs to 10 residues. V lost 6 bases and J lost 1, with 3 bases in between. In DNA, the CDR3 is TGCAGCGTGAAGAACACTGAAGCTTTCTTT. Encoded protein: CSVKNTEAFF.

This clone has only a few counts. The same CDR3 can be traced to other DNA sequences in this sample. The chain carries TRBV25-1 and TRBJ1-1; D may be TRBD1 (5 bases). Germline CDR1 and CDR2: MGHDK and SYGVNS. Trimming took off 1 base at V and 1 base at J, with 7 bases between the two ends. CDR3 length: 14 amino acids. For the CDR3, the DNA is TGTGCCAGCAGTGAATCGGGACGGAACACTGAAGCTTTCTTT. Translation: CASSESGRNTEAFF.

The chain couples TRBV28 to TRBJ1-2; D remains ambiguous. Trimming pared 6 bases from V and 10 bases from J, leaving 12 bases between. The CDR3 extends over 11 amino acids. Per the germline V gene, CDR1 is MDHEN and CDR2 is SYDVKM. As DNA, the CDR3 is TGTGCCAGCAGCACGTCGGTTATCTACACCTTC. Its translation: CASSTSVIYTF.

The chain joins TRBV7-9 to TRBJ2-5; no firm D call. There are 12 residues in the CDR3. The V end lost 2 bases, the J end lost 2 bases, and 3 bases lay between the germline ends. The germline V gene encodes CDR1 SEHNR and CDR2 FQNEAQ (reference sequence). The CDR3 loop is CASSLRQETQYF. CDR3 DNA: TGTGCCAGCAGCTTACGACAAGAGACCCAGTACTTC.